This is a list of T cell receptor beta chains from one sample in a study of cytomegalovirus exposure and HLA in healthy donors. Here immunoSEQ multiplex PCR was the method, and the copy in TCRdb shows in-frame clones only, minus some. The table records around 300,000 clones, 70% to 90% of them present only once. The sequencing input was PBMCs. These receptors were collected from a woman aged 18-29 years in good health and CMV-seronegative. Both conserved end residues are part of each CDR3. A D gene is named only where the DNA matches it firmly. Some rows mark clone size as missing; the rest say once, few, many or name a class of expanded clone.

v_gene	d_gene	abundance	j_gene	CDR3aa	CDR3nt
TRBV2	.	.	TRBJ1-1	CASSRQAPEAFF	TGTGCCAGCAGTAGACAGGCCCCTGAAGCTTTCTTT
TRBV18	.	.	TRBJ2-5	CASSPPTITGGETQYF	TGTGCCAGCTCACCACCGACGATCACTGGAGGGGAGACCCAGTACTTC
TRBV5-4	TRBD2	.	TRBJ2-2	CASSRPGLADITGELFF	TGTGCCAGCAGCCGGCCGGGACTAGCGGATATCACCGGGGAGCTGTTTTTT
TRBV28	.	once	TRBJ1-5	CASSPRKTGMFLDQPQHF	TGTGCCAGCAGTCCCAGAAAAACAGGGATGTTTTTAGATCAGCCCCAGCATTTT
TRBV6-5	TRBD2	.	TRBJ2-3	CASRKTSDTDTQYF	TGTGCCAGCAGGAAGACTAGCGACACAGATACGCAGTATTTT
TRBV9	.	.	TRBJ2-1	CASSVGSLAIGKNEQFF	TGTGCCAGCAGCGTAGGTTCCCTAGCGATTGGTAAGAATGAGCAGTTCTTC
TRBV19	TRBD1	.	TRBJ1-2	CASSVDRGYGYTF	TGTGCCAGTAGTGTCGACAGGGGCTATGGCTACACCTTC
TRBV4-1	.	.	TRBJ1-5	CASSQDWQYQPQHF	TGCGCCAGCAGCCAAGATTGGCAATATCAGCCCCAGCATTTT
TRBV29-1	TRBD1	once	TRBJ2-1	CSVEGTGGILNEQFF	TGCAGCGTTGAAGGGACAGGGGGGATTCTAAATGAGCAGTTCTTC
TRBV9	TRBD2	.	TRBJ2-5	CASSPGSSGQETQYF	TGTGCCAGCAGCCCGGGGTCTAGCGGGCAAGAGACCCAGTACTTC
TRBV5-5	.	.	TRBJ2-7	CASSPEGRREQYF	TGTGCCAGCAGCCCCGAGGGCCGGCGGGAGCAGTACTTC
TRBV6-5	.	.	TRBJ2-1	CASCDREEQFF	TGTGCCAGCTGTGATAGAGAAGAGCAGTTCTTC
TRBV5-4	.	.	TRBJ1-1	CASSSQTVNTEAFF	TGTGCCAGCAGCTCGCAAACGGTGAACACTGAAGCTTTCTTT
TRBV14	.	.	TRBJ2-7	CASSLRVDYEQYF	TGTGCCAGCAGCTTACGGGTCGACTACGAGCAGTACTTC
TRBV27	.	.	TRBJ1-2	CASSLNRQPRYGYTF	TGTGCCAGCAGTTTAAACCGACAGCCGCGCTATGGCTACACCTTC
TRBV5-1	.	.	TRBJ1-5	CASSPGGLGQPQHF	TGCGCCAGCAGCCCTGGAGGATTAGGTCAGCCCCAGCATTTT
TRBV28	.	.	TRBJ2-7	CASSLGRGFLYEQYF	TGTGCCAGCAGTCTCGGGCGGGGCTTTCTCTACGAGCAGTACTTC
TRBV5-1	TRBD2	once	TRBJ2-7	CASAGGTYEQYF	TGCGCCAGTGCGGGAGGAACCTACGAGCAGTACTTC